Included here is one TCR beta chain sequence, with context. The data are from a study of blood T cell repertoires in COVID-19. About the research overall: There were acute and convalescent COVID-19 samples, and they came from the United States, Italy and Spain. T cells, B-cell-depleted T cells, or PBMCs provided the cDNA or gDNA that served as material.

The repertoire was sequenced with immunoSEQ multiplex PCR; TCRdb's copy has only in-frame clones and lacks some. The table lists about 200,000 clones, roughly 91% of them singletons. Participant ages covered about 18 to 95 years across around 22 US areas. With 3 bases clipped from V and 12 bases from J, the junction kept 8 bases outside the gene matches. From germline, CDR1 is SGHNT and CDR2 YYREEE (reference sequence). This CDR3 has 12 amino acids. The sample was PBMCs or T cells enriched from blood (not recorded which). The chain is built from TRBV5-4 and TRBJ1-2, with 7 bases that match TRBD1. This TCR derives from a woman aged 25 to 39 with acute COVID-19. The CDR3: CASSSSGTEDTF. As DNA, the CDR3 is TGTGCCAGCAGCTCCTCCGGGACAGAGGACACCTTC.